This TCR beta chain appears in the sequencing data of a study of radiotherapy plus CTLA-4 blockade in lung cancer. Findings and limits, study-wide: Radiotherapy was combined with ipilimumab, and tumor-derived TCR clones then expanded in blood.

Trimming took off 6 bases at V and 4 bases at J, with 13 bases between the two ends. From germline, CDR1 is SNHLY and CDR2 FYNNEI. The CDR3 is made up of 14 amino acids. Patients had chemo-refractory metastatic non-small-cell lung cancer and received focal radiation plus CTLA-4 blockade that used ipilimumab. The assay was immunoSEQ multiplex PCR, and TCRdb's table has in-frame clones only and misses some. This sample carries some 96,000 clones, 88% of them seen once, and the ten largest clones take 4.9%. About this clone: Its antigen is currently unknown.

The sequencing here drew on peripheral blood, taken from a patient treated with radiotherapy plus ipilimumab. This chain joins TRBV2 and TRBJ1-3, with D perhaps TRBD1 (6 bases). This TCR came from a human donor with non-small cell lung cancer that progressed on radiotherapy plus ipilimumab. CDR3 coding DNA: TGTGCCAGCAGCTACGCAGGGGAAGGAAACACCATATATTTT. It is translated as CASSYAGEGNTIYF.